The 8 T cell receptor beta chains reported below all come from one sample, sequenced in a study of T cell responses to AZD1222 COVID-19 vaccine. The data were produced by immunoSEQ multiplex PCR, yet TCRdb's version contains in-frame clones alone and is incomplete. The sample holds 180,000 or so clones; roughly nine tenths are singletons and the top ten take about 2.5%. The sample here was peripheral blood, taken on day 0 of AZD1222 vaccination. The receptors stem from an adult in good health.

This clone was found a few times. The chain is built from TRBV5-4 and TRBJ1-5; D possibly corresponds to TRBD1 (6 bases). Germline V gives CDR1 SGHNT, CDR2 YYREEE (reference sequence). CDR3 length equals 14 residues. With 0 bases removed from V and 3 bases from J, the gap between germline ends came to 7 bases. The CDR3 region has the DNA TGTGCCAGCAGCTTGGACAGGGTCAATCAGCCCCAGCATTTT. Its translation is CASSLDRVNQPQHF.

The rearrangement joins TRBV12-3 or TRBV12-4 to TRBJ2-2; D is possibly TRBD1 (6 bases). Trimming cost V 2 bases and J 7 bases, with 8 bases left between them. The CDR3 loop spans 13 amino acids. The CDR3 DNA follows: TGTGCCAGCAGTTTATCAGGGGTCGGGGAGCTGTTTTTT. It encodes CASSLSGVGELFF.

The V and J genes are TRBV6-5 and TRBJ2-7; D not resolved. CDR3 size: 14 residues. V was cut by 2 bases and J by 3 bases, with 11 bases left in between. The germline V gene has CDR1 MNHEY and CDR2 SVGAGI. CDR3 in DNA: TGTGCCAGCAGTTACAGCCCGACAATCTACGAGCAGTACTTC. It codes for CASSYSPTIYEQYF.

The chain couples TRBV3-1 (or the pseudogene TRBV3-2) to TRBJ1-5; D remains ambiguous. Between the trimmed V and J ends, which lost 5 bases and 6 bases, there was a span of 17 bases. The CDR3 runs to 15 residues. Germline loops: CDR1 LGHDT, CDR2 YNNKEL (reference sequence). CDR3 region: CASSKGFPGSQPQHF. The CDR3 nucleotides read TGTGCCAGCAGCAAAGGATTCCCGGGGAGTCAGCCCCAGCATTTT.

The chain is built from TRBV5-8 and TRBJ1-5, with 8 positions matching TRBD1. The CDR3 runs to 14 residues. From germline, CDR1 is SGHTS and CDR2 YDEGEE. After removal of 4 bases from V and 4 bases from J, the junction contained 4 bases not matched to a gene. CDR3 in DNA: TGTGCCAGCAGCCGGACAGGGTATAATCAGCCCCAGCATTTT. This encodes CASSRTGYNQPQHF. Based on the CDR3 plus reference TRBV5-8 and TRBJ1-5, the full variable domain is EAGVTQSPTHLIKTRGQQATLRCSPISGHTSVYWYQQALGLGLQFLLWYDEGEERNRGNFPPRFSGRQFPNYSSELNVNALELEDSALYLCASSRTGYNQPQHFGDGTRLSIL.

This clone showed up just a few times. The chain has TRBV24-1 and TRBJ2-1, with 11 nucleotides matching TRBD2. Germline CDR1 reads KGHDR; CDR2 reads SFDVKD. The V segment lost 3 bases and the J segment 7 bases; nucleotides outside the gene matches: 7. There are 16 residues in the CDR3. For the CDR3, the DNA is TGTGCCACCAGTGATCCCCTAGCGGGAGGTGCAAATGAGCAGTTCTTC. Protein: CATSDPLAGGANEQFF.

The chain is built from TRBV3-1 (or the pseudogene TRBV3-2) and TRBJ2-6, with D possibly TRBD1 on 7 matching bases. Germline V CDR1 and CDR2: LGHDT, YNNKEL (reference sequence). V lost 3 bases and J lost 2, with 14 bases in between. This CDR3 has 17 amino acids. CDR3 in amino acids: CASSQEARGAGANVLTF. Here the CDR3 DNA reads TGTGCCAGCAGCCAGGAGGCCAGGGGGGCTGGGGCCAACGTCCTGACTTTC.

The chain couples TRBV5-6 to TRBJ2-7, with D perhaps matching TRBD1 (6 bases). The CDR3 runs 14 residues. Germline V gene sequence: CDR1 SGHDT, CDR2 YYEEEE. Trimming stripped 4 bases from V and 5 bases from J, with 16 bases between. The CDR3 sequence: CASSGIPRGNEQYF. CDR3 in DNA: TGTGCCAGCAGCGGGATCCCCAGGGGCAACGAGCAGTACTTC.